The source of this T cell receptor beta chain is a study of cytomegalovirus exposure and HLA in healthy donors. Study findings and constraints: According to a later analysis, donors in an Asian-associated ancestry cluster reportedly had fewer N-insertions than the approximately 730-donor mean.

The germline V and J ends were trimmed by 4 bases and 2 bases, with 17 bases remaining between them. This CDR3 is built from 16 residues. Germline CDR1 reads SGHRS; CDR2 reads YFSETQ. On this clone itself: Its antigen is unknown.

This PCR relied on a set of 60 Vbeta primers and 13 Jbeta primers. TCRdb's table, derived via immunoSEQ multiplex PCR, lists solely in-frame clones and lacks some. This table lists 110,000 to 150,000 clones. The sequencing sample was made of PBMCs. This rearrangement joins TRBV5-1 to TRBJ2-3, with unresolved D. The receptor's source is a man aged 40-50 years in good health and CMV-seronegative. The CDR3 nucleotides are TGCGCCAGCAGCCCCCCTCTAGGCCAAACCACAGATACGCAGTATTTT. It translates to CASSPPLGQTTDTQYF.